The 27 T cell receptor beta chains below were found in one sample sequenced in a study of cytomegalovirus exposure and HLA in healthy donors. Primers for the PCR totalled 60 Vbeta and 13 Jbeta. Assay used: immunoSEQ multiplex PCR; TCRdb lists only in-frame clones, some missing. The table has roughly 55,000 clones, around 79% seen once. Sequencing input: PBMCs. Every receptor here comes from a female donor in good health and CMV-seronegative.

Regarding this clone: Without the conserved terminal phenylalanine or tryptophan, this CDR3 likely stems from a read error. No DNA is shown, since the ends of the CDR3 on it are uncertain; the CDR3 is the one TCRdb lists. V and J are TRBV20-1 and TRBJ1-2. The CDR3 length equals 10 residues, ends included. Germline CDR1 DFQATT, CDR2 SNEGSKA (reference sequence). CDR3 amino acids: CSASVEGGRL.

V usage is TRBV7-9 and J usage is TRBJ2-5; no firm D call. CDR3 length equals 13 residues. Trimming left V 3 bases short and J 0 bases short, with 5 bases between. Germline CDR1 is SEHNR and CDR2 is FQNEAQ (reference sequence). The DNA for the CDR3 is TGTGCCAGCAGCTTCCAGGACCAAGAGACCCAGTACTTC. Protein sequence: CASSFQDQETQYF.

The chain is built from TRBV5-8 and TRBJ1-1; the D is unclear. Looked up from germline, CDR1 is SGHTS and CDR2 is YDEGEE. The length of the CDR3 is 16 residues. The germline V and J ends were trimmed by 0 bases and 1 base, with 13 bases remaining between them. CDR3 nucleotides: TGTGCCAGCAGCTTGGGACTTTGGGTGAGGAACACTGAAGCTTTCTTT. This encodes CASSLGLWVRNTEAFF.

CDR3: CASSPGRGSSSYNEQFF. Here the CDR3 DNA reads TGTGCCAGCAGCCCAGGGAGGGGGAGCAGCTCCTACAATGAGCAGTTCTTC. The chain recombines TRBV7-7 with TRBJ2-1; D possibly corresponds to TRBD2 (7 bases). Trimming pared 5 bases from V and 0 bases from J, leaving 17 bases between. Germline V gene lookup returns CDR1 SSHAT and CDR2 FNYEAQ (reference sequence). CDR3 length: 17 residues.

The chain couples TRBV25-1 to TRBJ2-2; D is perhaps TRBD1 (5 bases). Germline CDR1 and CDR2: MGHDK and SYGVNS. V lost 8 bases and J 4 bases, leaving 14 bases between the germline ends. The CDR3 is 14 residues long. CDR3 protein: CASARGGGTGELFF. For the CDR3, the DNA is TGTGCCAGCGCTAGGGGCGGTGGCACCGGGGAGCTGTTTTTT. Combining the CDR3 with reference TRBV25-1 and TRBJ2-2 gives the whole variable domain EADIYQTPRYLVIGTGKKITLECSQTMGHDKMYWYQQDPGMELHLIHYSYGVNSTEKGDLSSESTVSRIRTEHFPLTLESARPSHTSQYLCASARGGGTGELFFGEGSRLTVL.

The DNA for the CDR3 is TGTGCCAGCAGCCTTCACAGGGGTGGCAATGAGCAGTTCTTC. This sequence encodes CASSLHRGGNEQFF. The chain joins TRBV9 to TRBJ2-1; 7 bases map to TRBD1. CDR1 is SGDLS and CDR2 is YYNGEE in the germline V gene. J was trimmed by 6 bases and V by 4 bases; bases with no gene match: 7. The CDR3 runs to 14 residues.

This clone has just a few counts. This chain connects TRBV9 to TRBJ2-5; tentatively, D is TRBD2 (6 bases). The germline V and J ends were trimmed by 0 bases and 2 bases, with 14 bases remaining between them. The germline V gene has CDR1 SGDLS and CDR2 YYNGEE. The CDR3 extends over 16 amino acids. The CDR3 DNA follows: TGTGCCAGCAGCGTAGGGGACTCCCCCCCGCAAGAGACCCAGTACTTC. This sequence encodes CASSVGDSPPQETQYF.

The CDR3 DNA is TGCGCCAGCAGCCAAGATAAGGGGGTAGAGCCCCAGCATTTT. It specifies CASSQDKGVEPQHF. The rearrangement links TRBV4-3 to TRBJ1-5; the D gene is possibly TRBD1 (6 bases). Per the germline V gene, CDR1 is LGHNA and CDR2 is YSLEER. V dropped 0 bases and J dropped 8 bases, with 11 bases sitting between them. The CDR3 extends over 14 amino acids.

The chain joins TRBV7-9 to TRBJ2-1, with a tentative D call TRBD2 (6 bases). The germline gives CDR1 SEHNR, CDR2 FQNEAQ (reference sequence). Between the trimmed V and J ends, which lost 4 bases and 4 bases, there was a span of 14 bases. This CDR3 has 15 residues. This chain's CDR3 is CASSSGTLLYNEQFF. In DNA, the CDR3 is TGTGCCAGCAGCTCAGGGACTCTACTTTACAATGAGCAGTTCTTC.

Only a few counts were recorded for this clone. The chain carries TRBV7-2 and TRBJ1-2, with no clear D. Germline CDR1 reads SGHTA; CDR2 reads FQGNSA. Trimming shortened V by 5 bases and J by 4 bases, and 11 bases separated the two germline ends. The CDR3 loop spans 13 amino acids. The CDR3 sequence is CASSPAAAYGYTF. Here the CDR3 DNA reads TGTGCCAGCAGCCCCGCCGCGGCCTATGGCTACACCTTC. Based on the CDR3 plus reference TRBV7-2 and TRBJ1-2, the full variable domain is GAGVSQSPSNKVTEKGKDVELRCDPISGHTALYWYRQSLGQGLEFLIYFQGNSAPDKSGLPSDRFSAERTGGSVSTLTIQRTQQEDSAVYLCASSPAAAYGYTFGSGTRLTVV.

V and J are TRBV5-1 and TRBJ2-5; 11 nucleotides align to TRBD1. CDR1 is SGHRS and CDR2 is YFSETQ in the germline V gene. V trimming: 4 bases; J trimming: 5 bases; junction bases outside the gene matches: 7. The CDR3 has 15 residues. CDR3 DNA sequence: TGCGCCAGCAGCCCGGGACAGGGGGGAGTCGAGACCCAGTACTTC. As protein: CASSPGQGGVETQYF.

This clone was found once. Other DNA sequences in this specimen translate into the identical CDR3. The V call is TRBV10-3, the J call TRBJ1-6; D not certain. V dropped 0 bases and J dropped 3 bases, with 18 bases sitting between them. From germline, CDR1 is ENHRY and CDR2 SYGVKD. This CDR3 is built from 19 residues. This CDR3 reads CAISESNRLESVYNSPLHF. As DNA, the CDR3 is TGTGCCATCAGTGAGTCGAACCGGTTAGAATCGGTCTATAATTCACCCCTCCACTTT.

The CDR3 loop reads CATSPMRGGTNEKLFF. The CDR3 coding sequence is TGTGCCACCAGTCCGATGCGAGGAGGTACTAATGAAAAACTGTTTTTT. J is TRBJ1-4 and V is TRBV15; no reliable D call. This CDR3 is built from 16 residues. CDR1 LNHNV and CDR2 YYDKDF come from the germline V gene (reference sequence). The V end lost 6 bases, the J end lost 2 bases, and 16 bases lay between the germline ends.

DNA of the CDR3: TGTGCCAGCAGTGAAGGGTTCGGGTGGAGGGCCGTCAATGAGCAGTTCTTC. Translation: CASSEGFGWRAVNEQFF. The chain uses TRBV6-1 and TRBJ2-1; TRBD2 is a possible D gene (6 bases). V dropped 1 base and J dropped 6 bases, with 19 bases sitting between them. The CDR3 is 17 residues long. Germline CDR1 MNHNS, CDR2 SASEGT.

CDR3 coding DNA: TGCGCCAGCAGCTTGGATCCTACAGGGAACTATGGCTACACCTTC. Encoded protein: CASSLDPTGNYGYTF. This chain links TRBV5-1 with TRBJ1-2; tentatively, D is TRBD1 (6 bases). Germline V CDR1 and CDR2: SGHRS, YFSETQ. V was cut by 0 bases and J by 2 bases, with 11 bases left in between. This CDR3 contains 15 residues.

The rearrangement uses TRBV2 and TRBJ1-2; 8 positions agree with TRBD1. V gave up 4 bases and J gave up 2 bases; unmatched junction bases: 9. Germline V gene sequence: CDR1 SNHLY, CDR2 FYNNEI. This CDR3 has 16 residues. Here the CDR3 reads CASSAGRGRLNYGYTF. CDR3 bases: TGTGCCAGCAGTGCGGGCAGGGGGCGCTTGAACTATGGCTACACCTTC.

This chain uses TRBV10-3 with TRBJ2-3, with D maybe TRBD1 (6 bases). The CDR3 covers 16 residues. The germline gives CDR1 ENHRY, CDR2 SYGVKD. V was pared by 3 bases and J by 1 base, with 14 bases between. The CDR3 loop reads CAISEVEAGGTDTQYF. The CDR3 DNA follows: TGTGCCATCAGTGAAGTTGAGGCAGGGGGCACAGATACGCAGTATTTT.

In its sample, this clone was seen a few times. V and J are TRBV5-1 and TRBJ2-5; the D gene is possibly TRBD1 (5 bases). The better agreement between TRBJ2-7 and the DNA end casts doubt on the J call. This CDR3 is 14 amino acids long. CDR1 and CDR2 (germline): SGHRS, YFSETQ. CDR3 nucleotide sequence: TGCGCCAGCAGCCGGACGGACAATCCCTACGAGCAGTACTTC. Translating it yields CASSRTDNPYEQYF.

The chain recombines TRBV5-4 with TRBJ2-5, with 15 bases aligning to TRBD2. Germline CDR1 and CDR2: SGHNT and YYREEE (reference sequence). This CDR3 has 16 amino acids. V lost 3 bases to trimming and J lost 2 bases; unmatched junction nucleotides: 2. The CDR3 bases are TGTGCCAGCAGCTCCGGGACTAGCGGGGGGCAAGAGACCCAGTACTTC. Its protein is CASSSGTSGGQETQYF. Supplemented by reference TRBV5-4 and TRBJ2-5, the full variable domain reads ETGVTQSPTHLIKTRGQQVTLRCSSQSGHNTVSWYQQALGQGPQFIFQYYREEENGRGNFPPRFSGLQFPNYSSELNVNALELDDSALYLCASSSGTSGGQETQYFGPGTRLLVL.

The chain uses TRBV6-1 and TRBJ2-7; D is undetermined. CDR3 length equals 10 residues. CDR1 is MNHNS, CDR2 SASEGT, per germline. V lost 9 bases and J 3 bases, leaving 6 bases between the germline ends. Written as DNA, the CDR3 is TGTGCCAGTACAAACTACGAGCAGTACTTC. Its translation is CASTNYEQYF.

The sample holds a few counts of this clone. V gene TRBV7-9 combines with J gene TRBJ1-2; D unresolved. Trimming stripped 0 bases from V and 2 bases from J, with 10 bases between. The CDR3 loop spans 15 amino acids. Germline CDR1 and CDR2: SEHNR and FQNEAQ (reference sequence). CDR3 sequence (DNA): TGTGCCAGCAGCTTAGCCCTCGGGGAAAACTATGGCTACACCTTC. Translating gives CASSLALGENYGYTF.

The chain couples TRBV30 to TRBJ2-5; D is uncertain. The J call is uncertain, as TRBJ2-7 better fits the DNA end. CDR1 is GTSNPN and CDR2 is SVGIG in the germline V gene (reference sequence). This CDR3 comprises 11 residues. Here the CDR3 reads CAWSGAYEQYF. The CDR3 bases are TGTGCCTGGAGTGGGGCTTACGAGCAGTACTTC.

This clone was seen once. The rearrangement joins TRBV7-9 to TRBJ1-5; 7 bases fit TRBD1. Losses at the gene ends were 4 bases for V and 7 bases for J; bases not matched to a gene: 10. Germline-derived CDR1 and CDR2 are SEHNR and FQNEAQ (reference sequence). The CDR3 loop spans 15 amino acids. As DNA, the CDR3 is TGTGCCAGCAGCTCCTCCGACAGGGACGAACAGCCCCAGCATTTT. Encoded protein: CASSSSDRDEQPQHF.

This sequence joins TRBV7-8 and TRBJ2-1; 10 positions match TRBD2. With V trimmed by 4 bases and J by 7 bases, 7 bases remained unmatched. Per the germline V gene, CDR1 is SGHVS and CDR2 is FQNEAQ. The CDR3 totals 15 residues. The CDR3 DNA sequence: TGTGCCAGCAGCTCCCAGCGGGGGGGCCGGAATGAGCAGTTCTTC. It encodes CASSSQRGGRNEQFF.

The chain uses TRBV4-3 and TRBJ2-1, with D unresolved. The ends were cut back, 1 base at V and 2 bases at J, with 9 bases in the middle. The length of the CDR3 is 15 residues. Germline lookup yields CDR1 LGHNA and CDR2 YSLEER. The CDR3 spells CASSQGLQPYNEQFF. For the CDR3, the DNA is TGCGCCAGCAGCCAAGGTCTACAGCCCTACAATGAGCAGTTCTTC.

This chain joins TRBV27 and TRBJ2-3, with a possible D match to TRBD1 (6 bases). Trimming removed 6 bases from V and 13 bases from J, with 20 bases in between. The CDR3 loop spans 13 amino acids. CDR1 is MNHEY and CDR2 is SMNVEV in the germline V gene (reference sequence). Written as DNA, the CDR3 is TGTGCCAGCAGCCCAGACAGGAGCCCGTGGAAGTATTTT. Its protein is CASSPDRSPWKYF.

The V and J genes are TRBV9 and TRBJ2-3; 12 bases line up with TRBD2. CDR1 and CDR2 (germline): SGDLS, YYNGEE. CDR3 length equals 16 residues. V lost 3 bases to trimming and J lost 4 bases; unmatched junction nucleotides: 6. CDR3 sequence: CASSGLAGGLPDTQYF. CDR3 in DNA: TGTGCCAGCAGCGGTCTAGCGGGGGGGCTCCCAGATACGCAGTATTTT.